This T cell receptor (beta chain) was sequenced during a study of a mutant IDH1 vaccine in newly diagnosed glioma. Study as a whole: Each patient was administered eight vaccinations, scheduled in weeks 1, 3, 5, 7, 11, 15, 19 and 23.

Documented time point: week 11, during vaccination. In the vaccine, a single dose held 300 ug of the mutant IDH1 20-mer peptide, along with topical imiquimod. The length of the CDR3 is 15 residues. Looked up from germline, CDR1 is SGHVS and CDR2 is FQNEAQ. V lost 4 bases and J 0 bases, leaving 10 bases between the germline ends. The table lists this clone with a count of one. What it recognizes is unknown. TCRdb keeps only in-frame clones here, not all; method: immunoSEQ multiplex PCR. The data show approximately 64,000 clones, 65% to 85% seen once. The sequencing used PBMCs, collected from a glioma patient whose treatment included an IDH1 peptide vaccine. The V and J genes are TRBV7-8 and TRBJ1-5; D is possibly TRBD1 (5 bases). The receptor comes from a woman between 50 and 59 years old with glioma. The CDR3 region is CASSSQGPSNQPQHF. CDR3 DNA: TGTGCCAGCAGCTCCCAGGGTCCTAGCAATCAGCCCCAGCATTTT.